The 9 T cell receptor beta chains below all came from one sample that was sequenced in a study of patients and donors after allogeneic stem cell transplantation. TCRdb processed the RT-PCR reads anew with MiXCR; each CDR3 protein has one entry. Of some 960,000 distinct CDR3 sequences in the sample, around 17% were seen once. Sequencing input: blood, either unsorted or a sorted T cell fraction (not recorded which). Every receptor here comes from a human donor who was either an allogeneic HSCT recipient or a stem cell or donor lymphocyte infusion donor (not recorded which). It is not recorded whose cells these are; they may come from a transplant donor.

This clonotype was seen ten or more times. V gene TRBV2 combines with J gene TRBJ2-3; D ambiguous. Germline CDR1 is SNHLY and CDR2 is FYNNEI. V was pared by 3 bases and J by 0 bases, with 7 bases between. This CDR3 contains 14 residues. This CDR3 reads CASSDNPSTDTQYF. The CDR3 region has the DNA TGTGCCAGCAGTGATAATCCCAGCACAGATACGCAGTATTTT.

This chain joins TRBV6-2 or TRBV6-3 and TRBJ2-5, with 11 positions matching TRBD2. The length of the CDR3 is 17 residues. The germline gives CDR1 MNHEY, CDR2 SVGEGT. V shed 6 bases, J shed 4 bases, and the junction held 13 bases outside the gene matches. The CDR3 region is CASRGGLAVSLRETQYF. In DNA form, the CDR3 reads TGTGCCAGCAGAGGGGGACTAGCGGTTAGCCTAAGAGAGACCCAGTACTTC.

This clonotype was found a few times. The CDR3 spells CAGKTGRDEVYTF. For the CDR3, the DNA is TGTGCCGGAAAGACAGGTCGGGACGAGGTCTACACCTTC. The chain carries TRBV2 and TRBJ1-2; D may be TRBD1 (6 bases). CDR1 and CDR2 (germline): SNHLY, FYNNEI. Trimming removed 11 bases at V and 10 bases at J, with 23 bases between. This CDR3 is built from 13 residues.

V gene TRBV6-5 combines with J gene TRBJ1-2, with D unresolved. Germline CDR1 MNHEY, CDR2 SVGAGI. This CDR3 is built from 12 residues. Trimming shortened V by 7 bases and J by 4 bases, and 10 bases separated the two germline ends. The CDR3 loop is CASTTQSYGYTF. Written as DNA, the CDR3 is TGTGCCAGCACAACCCAAAGCTATGGCTACACCTTC.

The V gene is TRBV4-2, the J gene TRBJ2-2; TRBD1 matches 9 bases. Germline CDR1 and CDR2: LGHNA and YNFKEQ. CDR3 length: 15 residues. Trimming at V came to 4 bases and at J to 7 bases, leaving 7 bases not matched to a gene. The CDR3 region has the DNA TGTGCCAGCAGCCGGGAAACAGGGGGCAGCGGGGAGCTGTTTTTT. As protein: CASSRETGGSGELFF.

This clonotype was detected a few times. V and J are TRBV29-1 and TRBJ2-2; maybe TRBD1 (6 bases). This CDR3 is built from 12 residues. The V and J ends lost 6 bases and 5 bases respectively, with 10 bases between them. From germline, CDR1 is SQVTM and CDR2 ANQGSEA. CDR3 loop: CSVSGVTGELFF. CDR3 coding DNA: TGCAGCGTCTCAGGGGTAACCGGGGAGCTGTTTTTT.

The genes are TRBV3-1 and TRBJ2-7; 7 bases match TRBD2. The V gene's germline CDR1 is LGHDT and CDR2 YNNKEL (reference sequence). The CDR3 totals 18 residues. V was pared by 1 base and J by 0 bases, with 12 bases of the junction left unmatched. The CDR3 loop reads CASSQGIGWRGYSYEQYF. CDR3 DNA sequence: TGTGCCAGCAGCCAAGGAATAGGCTGGCGGGGGTACTCCTACGAGCAGTACTTC.

The table lists this clonotype with a few counts. The chain uses TRBV29-1 and TRBJ2-7; a weak D match, TRBD2 (5 bases). CDR1 and CDR2 from the germline V gene are SQVTM and ANQGSEA. The length of the CDR3 is 11 residues. V was pared by 5 bases and J by 4 bases, with 9 bases between. The CDR3 DNA is TGCAGCGTTTCGGGATTTTACGAGCAGTACTTC. This sequence encodes CSVSGFYEQYF.

This clonotype has only a few counts. CDR3 in DNA: TGTGCCAGCAGGGCTACCAACTATGGCTACACCTTC. Translation gives CASRATNYGYTF. The chain carries TRBV12-3 or TRBV12-4 and TRBJ1-2; D unclear. This CDR3 contains 12 residues. Trimming removed 6 bases from V and 2 bases from J, with 7 bases in between.